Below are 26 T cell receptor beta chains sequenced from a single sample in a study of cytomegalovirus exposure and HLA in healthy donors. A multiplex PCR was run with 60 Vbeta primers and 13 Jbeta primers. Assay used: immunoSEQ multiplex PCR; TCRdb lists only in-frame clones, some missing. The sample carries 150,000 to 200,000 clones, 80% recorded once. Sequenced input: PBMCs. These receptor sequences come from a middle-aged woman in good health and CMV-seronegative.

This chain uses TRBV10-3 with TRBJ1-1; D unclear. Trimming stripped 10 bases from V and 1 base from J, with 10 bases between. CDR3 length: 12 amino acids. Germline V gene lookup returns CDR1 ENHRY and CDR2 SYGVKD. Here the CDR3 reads CATGLQNTEAFF. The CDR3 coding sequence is TGTGCCACCGGACTCCAGAACACTGAAGCTTTCTTT.

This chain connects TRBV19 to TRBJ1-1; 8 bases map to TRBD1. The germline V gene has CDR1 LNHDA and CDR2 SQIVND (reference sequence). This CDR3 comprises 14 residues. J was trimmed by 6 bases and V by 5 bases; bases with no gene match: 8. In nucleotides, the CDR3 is TGTGCCAGTAGTCCTGACAGGGGAATCGCTGAAGCTTTCTTT. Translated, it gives CASSPDRGIAEAFF.

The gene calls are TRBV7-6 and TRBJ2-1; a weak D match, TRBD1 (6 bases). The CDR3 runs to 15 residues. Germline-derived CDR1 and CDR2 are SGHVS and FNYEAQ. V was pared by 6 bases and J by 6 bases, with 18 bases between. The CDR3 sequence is CASSVGGGPANEQFF. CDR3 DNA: TGTGCCAGCAGTGTAGGGGGTGGACCCGCCAATGAGCAGTTCTTC. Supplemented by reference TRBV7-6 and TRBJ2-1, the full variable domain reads GAGVSQSPRYKVTKRGQDVALRCDPISGHVSLYWYRQALGQGPEFLTYFNYEAQQDKSGLPNDRFSAERPEGSISTLTIQRTEQRDSAMYRCASSVGGGPANEQFFGPGTRLTVL.

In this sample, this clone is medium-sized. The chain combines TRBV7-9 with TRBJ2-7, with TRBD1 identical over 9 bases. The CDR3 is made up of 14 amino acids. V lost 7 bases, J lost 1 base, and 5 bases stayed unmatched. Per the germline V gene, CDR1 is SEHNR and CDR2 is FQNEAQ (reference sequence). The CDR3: CASTTGTGSYEQYF. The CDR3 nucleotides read TGTGCCAGCACCACCGGGACAGGGTCCTACGAGCAGTACTTC.

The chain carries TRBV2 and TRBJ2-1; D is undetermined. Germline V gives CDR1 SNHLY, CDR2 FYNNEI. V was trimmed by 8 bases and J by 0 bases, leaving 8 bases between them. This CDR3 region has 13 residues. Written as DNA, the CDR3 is TGTGCCAGCGGGCCCACCTCCTACAATGAGCAGTTCTTC. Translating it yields CASGPTSYNEQFF. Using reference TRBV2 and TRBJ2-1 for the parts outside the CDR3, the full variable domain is EPEVTQTPSHQVTQMGQEVILRCVPISNHLYFYWYRQILGQKVEFLVSFYNNEISEKSEIFDDQFSVERPDGSNFTLKIRSTKLEDSAMYFCASGPTSYNEQFFGPGTRLTVL.

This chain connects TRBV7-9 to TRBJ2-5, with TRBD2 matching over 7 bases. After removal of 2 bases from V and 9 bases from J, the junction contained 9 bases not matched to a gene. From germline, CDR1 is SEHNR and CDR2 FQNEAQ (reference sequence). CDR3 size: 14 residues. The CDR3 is CASSLNSREEAQYF. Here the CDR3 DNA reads TGTGCCAGCAGCTTAAATTCTCGGGAGGAGGCCCAGTACTTC.

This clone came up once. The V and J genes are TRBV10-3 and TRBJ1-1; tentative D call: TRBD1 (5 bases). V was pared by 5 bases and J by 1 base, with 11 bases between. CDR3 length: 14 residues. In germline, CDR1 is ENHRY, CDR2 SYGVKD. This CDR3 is CAISTRATNTEAFF. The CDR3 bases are TGTGCCATCAGTACCAGGGCTACGAACACTGAAGCTTTCTTT.

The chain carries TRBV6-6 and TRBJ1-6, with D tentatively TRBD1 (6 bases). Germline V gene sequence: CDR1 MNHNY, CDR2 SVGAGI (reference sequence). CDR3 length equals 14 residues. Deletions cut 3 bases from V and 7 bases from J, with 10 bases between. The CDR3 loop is CASSYSGANSPLHF. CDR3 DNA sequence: TGTGCCAGCAGTTATTCAGGGGCGAATTCACCCCTCCACTTT.

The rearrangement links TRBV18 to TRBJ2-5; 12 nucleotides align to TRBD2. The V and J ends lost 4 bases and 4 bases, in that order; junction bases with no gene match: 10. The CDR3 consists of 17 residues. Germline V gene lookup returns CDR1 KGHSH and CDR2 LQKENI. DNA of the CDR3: TGTGCCAGCTCACGGACTAGCGGGACCTTCCTCGCAGAGACCCAGTACTTC. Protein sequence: CASSRTSGTFLAETQYF.

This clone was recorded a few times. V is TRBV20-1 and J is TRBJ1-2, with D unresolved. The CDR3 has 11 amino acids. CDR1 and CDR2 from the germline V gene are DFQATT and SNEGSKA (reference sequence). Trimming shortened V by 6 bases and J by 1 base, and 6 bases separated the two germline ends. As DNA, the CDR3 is TGCAGTGCAACAGATAACTATGGCTACACCTTC. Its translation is CSATDNYGYTF.

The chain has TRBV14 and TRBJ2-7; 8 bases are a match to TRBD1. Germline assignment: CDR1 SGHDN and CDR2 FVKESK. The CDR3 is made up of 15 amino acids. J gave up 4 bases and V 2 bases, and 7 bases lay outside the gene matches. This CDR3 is CASSQLSWTGYEQYF. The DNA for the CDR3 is TGTGCCAGCAGCCAATTGTCCTGGACAGGGTACGAGCAGTACTTC. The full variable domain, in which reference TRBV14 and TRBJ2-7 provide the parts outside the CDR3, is EAGVTQFPSHSVIEKGQTVTLRCDPISGHDNLYWYRRVMGKEIKFLLHFVKESKQDESGMPNNRFLAERTGGTYSTLKVQPAELEDSGVYFCASSQLSWTGYEQYFGPGTRLTVT.

CDR3 sequence reads: CASSPGTGSTDTQYF. CDR3 bases: TGTGCCAGTAGTCCCGGGACAGGGAGCACAGATACGCAGTATTTT. This sequence joins TRBV19 and TRBJ2-3; 9 nucleotides match TRBD1. V gave up 5 bases and J gave up 0 bases; unmatched junction bases: 3. The CDR3 has 15 amino acids. Germline-derived CDR1 and CDR2 are LNHDA and SQIVND (reference sequence).

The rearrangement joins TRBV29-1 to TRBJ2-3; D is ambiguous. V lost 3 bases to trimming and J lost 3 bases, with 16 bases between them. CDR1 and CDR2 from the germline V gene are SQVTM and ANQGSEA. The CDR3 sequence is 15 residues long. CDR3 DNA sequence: TGCAGCGTTGAGGTTGGCCTCCCCGCTACAGATACGCAGTATTTT. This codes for CSVEVGLPATDTQYF.

In DNA, the CDR3 is TGTGCCAGCAGCTTACCAGCGGGGGCAGATACGCAGTATTTT. The encoded protein is CASSLPAGADTQYF. The genes are TRBV7-6 and TRBJ2-3, with TRBD2 matching over 8 bases. The CDR3 consists of 14 residues. Per germline, CDR1 SGHVS and CDR2 FNYEAQ. J gave up 4 bases and V 2 bases, and 2 bases lay outside the gene matches.

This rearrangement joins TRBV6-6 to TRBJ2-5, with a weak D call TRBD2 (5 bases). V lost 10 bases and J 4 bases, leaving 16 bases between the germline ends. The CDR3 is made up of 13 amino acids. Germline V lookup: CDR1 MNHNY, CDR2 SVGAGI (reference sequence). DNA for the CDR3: TGTGCCACCCGTGGAGGAGGAGGAGAGACCCAGTACTTC. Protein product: CATRGGGGETQYF.

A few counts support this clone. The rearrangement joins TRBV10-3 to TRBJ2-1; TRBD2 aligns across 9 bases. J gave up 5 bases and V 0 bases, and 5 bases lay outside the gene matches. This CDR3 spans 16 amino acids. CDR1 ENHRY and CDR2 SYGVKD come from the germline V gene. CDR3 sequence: CAISESQAGGHNEQFF. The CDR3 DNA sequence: TGTGCCATCAGTGAGTCACAAGCGGGGGGCCACAATGAGCAGTTCTTC.

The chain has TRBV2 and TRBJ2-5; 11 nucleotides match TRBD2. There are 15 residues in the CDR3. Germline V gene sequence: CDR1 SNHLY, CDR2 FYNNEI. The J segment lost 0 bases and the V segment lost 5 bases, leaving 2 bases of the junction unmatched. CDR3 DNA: TGTGCCAGCAGTCGGACTAGCGGGTACCAAGAGACCCAGTACTTC. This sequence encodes CASSRTSGYQETQYF.

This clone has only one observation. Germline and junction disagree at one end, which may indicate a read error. The CDR3, as DNA: TGTGCCAGCAGCTTAGAGCGAACTAGCGGGACTCTAGCCAAAAACAGTCAGTACTTC. It translates to CASSLERTSGTLAKNSQYF. The chain is built from TRBV7-2 and TRBJ2-4, with 10 nucleotides matching TRBD2. The CDR3 extends over 19 amino acids. CDR1 and CDR2 (germline): SGHTA, FQGNSA.

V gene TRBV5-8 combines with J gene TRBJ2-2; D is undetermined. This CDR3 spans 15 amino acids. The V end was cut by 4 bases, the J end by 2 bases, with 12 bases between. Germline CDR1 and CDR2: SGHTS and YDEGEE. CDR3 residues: CASSKVWANTGELFF. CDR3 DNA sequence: TGTGCCAGCAGCAAAGTCTGGGCTAACACCGGGGAGCTGTTTTTT. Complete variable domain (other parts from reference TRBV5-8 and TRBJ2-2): EAGVTQSPTHLIKTRGQQATLRCSPISGHTSVYWYQQALGLGLQFLLWYDEGEERNRGNFPPRFSGRQFPNYSSELNVNALELEDSALYLCASSKVWANTGELFFGEGSRLTVL.

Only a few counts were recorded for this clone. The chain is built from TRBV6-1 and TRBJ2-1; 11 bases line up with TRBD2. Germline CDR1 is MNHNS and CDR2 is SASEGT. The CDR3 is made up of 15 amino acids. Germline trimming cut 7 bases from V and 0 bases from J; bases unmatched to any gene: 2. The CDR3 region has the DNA TGTGCCAGCAAAACTAGCGGGAGCTCCTACAATGAGCAGTTCTTC. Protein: CASKTSGSSYNEQFF.

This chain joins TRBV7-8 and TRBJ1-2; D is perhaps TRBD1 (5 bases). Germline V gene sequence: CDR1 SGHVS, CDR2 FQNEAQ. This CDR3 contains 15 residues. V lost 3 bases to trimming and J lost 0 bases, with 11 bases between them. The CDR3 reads CASSFNRKANYGYTF. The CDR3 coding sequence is TGTGCCAGCAGCTTTAACAGGAAAGCTAACTATGGCTACACCTTC. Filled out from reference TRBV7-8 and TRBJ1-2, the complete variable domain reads GAGVSQSPRYKVAKRGQDVALRCDPISGHVSLFWYQQALGQGPEFLTYFQNEAQLDKSGLPSDRFFAERPEGSVSTLKIQRTQQEDSAVYLCASSFNRKANYGYTFGSGTRLTVV.

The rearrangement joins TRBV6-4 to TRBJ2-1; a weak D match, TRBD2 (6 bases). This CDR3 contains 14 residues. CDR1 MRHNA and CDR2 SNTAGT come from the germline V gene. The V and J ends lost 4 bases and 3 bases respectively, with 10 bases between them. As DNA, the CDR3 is TGTGCCAGCAGTGTGGAGGGTAGCTACAATGAGCAGTTCTTC. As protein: CASSVEGSYNEQFF.

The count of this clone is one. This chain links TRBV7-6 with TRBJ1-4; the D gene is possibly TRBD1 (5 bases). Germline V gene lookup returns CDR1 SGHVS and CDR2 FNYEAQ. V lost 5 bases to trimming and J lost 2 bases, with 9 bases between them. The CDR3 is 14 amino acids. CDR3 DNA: TGTGCCAGCAGCGCTAAGGGGACTAATGAAAAACTGTTTTTT. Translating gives CASSAKGTNEKLFF.

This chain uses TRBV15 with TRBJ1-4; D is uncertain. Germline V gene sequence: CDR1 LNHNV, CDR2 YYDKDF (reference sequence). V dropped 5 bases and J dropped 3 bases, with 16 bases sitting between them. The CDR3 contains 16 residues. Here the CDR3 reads CATSGSYSGSNEKLFF. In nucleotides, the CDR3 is TGTGCCACCAGCGGCTCTTATTCGGGATCTAATGAAAAACTGTTTTTT.

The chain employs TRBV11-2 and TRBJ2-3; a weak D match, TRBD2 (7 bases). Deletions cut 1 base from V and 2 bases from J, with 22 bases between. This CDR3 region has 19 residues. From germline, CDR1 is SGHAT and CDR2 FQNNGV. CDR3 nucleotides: TGTGCCAGCAGCTTAGGAGGCCTTCGGGGGGCGGCGTTCACAGATACGCAGTATTTT. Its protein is CASSLGGLRGAAFTDTQYF.

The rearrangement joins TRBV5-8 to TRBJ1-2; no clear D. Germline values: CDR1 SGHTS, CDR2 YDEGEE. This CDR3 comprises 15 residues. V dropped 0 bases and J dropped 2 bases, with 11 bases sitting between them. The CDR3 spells CASSLEPTGNYGYTF. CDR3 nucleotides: TGTGCCAGCAGCTTGGAACCGACGGGGAACTATGGCTACACCTTC.